Each of the 18 T cell receptor beta chains below was sequenced from the same sample in a study of blood T cells in healthy people across ages. With a J-beta primer mix and a sample-barcoded 5' primer, a second PCR ran about 7 to 11 cycles. Each CDR3 protein gets one entry after TCRdb re-called the 5' RACE reads with MiXCR. The table lists 1.5 million to 2 million distinct CDR3 sequences, roughly 52% of them singletons. The sequenced sample was blood. These receptors originate from a woman between 40 and 50 years old in good health.

The V and J genes are TRBV24-1 and TRBJ2-3, with 10 bases aligning to TRBD1. Looked up from germline, CDR1 is KGHDR and CDR2 is SFDVKD. V gave up 3 bases and J gave up 4 bases; unmatched junction bases: 6. The CDR3 is 16 amino acids. The CDR3 loop reads CATSDPGQGVADTQYF. CDR3 DNA: TGTGCCACCAGTGATCCCGGACAGGGGGTTGCAGATACGCAGTATTTT.

The chain recombines TRBV6-2 or TRBV6-3 with TRBJ2-7; D is uncertain. Germline CDR1 MNHEY, CDR2 SVGEGT. The V gene lost 0 bases and the J gene lost 3 bases, with 18 bases spanning the gap. The CDR3 sequence is 17 residues long. CDR3 loop: CASSYSLQPAILYEQYF. Written as DNA, the CDR3 is TGTGCCAGCAGTTACTCCCTCCAACCCGCTATACTCTACGAGCAGTACTTC.

This clonotype has just one count. The junction differs from germline at one of its ends, possibly a read error. This chain uses TRBV29-1 with TRBJ1-1, with a weak D call TRBD1 (5 bases). CDR1 and CDR2 (germline): SQVTM, ANQGSEA. The CDR3 consists of 12 residues. The CDR3 DNA follows: TGCAGCTACCAGGACACGAACACTGGAGCTTTCTTT. It yields the protein CSYQDTNTGAFF.

The rearrangement joins TRBV11-2 to TRBJ2-7; no firm D call. In germline, CDR1 is SGHAT, CDR2 FQNNGV. The CDR3 spans 14 residues. V was clipped by 5 bases and J by 3 bases, with 14 bases between them. The CDR3: CASSPGFGHYEQYF. As DNA, the CDR3 is TGTGCCAGCAGCCCCGGGTTTGGGCACTACGAGCAGTACTTC.

This clonotype appeared a few times. This chain uses TRBV7-9 with TRBJ2-5; D is unclear. This CDR3 is 14 amino acids long. V was trimmed by 1 base and J by 5 bases, leaving 11 bases between them. From germline, CDR1 is SEHNR and CDR2 FQNEAQ (reference sequence). CDR3 DNA sequence: TGTGCCAGCAGCTTAGTTGGTAGCTCGGAGACCCAGTACTTC. This gives the protein CASSLVGSSETQYF.

This chain links TRBV6-5 with TRBJ1-2, with no clear D. Germline V CDR1 and CDR2: MNHEY, SVGAGI. V was pared by 4 bases and J by 3 bases, with 9 bases between. This CDR3 contains 13 residues. CDR3 region: CASSCAVYYGYTF. The DNA for the CDR3 is TGTGCCAGCAGTTGCGCGGTATACTATGGCTACACCTTC.

CDR3: CASSVVDRGQETQYF. DNA for the CDR3: TGTGCCAGCAGCGTAGTCGACAGGGGTCAAGAGACCCAGTACTTC. The rearrangement uses TRBV9 and TRBJ2-5; 8 bases fit TRBD1. This CDR3 contains 15 residues. V shed 0 bases and J 2 bases; nucleotides not matched to a gene: 3. Germline values: CDR1 SGDLS, CDR2 YYNGEE.

This clonotype was detected only a few times. DNA of the CDR3: TGCAGCGCCGACGGCGGGAGGGCCAACGTCCTGACTTTC. It codes for CSADGGRANVLTF. This rearrangement joins TRBV29-1 to TRBJ2-6; D is perhaps TRBD2 (6 bases). This CDR3 has 13 amino acids. Trimming took 7 bases from V and 5 from J, leaving 12 bases between them. Germline CDR1 SQVTM, CDR2 ANQGSEA.

V gene TRBV28 combines with J gene TRBJ1-2; maybe TRBD1 (6 bases). V was shortened by 7 bases and J by 2 bases, with 11 bases between the two germline ends. Germline CDR1 reads MDHEN; CDR2 reads SYDVKM. The CDR3 has 13 amino acids. CDR3 in DNA: TGTGCCAGCATCGAAAGGGGGAACTATGGCTACACCTTC. It is translated as CASIERGNYGYTF.

This clonotype was counted at least ten times. This rearrangement joins TRBV4-2 to TRBJ2-3; no reliable D call. The CDR3 spans 16 residues. Germline assignment: CDR1 LGHNA and CDR2 YNFKEQ. The V end was cut by 1 base, the J end by 2 bases, with 13 bases between. Written as DNA, the CDR3 is TGTGCCAGCAGCCAAGCCCCAAGCGCACTCACAGATACGCAGTATTTT. Its translation: CASSQAPSALTDTQYF.

The chain carries TRBV11-2 and TRBJ2-5, with 12 bases identical to TRBD1. The CDR3 spans 17 residues. The trim removed 5 bases at V and 4 bases at J, leaving 11 bases unmatched. Germline V gene sequence: CDR1 SGHAT, CDR2 FQNNGV. CDR3 sequence (DNA): TGTGCCAGCAGCCTCCTGTCGGGACAGGGGGCGGGAGAGACCCAGTACTTC. The encoded protein is CASSLLSGQGAGETQYF.

Only a few counts were recorded for this clonotype. The gene calls are TRBV9 and TRBJ1-1, with D unresolved. Germline V gene lookup returns CDR1 SGDLS and CDR2 YYNGEE. The CDR3 runs 15 residues. Trimming stripped 2 bases from V and 1 base from J, with 12 bases between. Here the CDR3 reads CASSVQDTSNTEAFF. Here the CDR3 DNA reads TGTGCCAGCAGCGTTCAAGACACATCGAACACTGAAGCTTTCTTT.

V usage is TRBV4-1 and J usage is TRBJ2-7; 9 bases map to TRBD2. Trimming at V came to 4 bases and at J to 3 bases, leaving 7 bases not matched to a gene. Per the germline V gene, CDR1 is MGHRA and CDR2 is YSYEKL. The CDR3 runs 15 residues. CDR3 loop: CASSRSLAGIYEQYF. CDR3 DNA sequence: TGCGCCAGCAGCCGTTCCCTAGCGGGAATCTACGAGCAGTACTTC.

The chain uses TRBV29-1 and TRBJ2-5, with D perhaps matching TRBD2 (6 bases). The V gene lost 2 bases and the J gene lost 3 bases, with 10 bases spanning the gap. The CDR3 extends over 13 amino acids. Germline V CDR1 and CDR2: SQVTM, ANQGSEA. CDR3 sequence reads: CSVERWEEETQYF. CDR3 DNA sequence: TGCAGCGTTGAAAGATGGGAGGAAGAGACCCAGTACTTC.

This clonotype was observed a handful of times. The J gene is TRBJ1-2, the V gene TRBV29-1; no firm D call. The V end was cut by 7 bases, the J end by 8 bases, with 14 bases between. The germline gives CDR1 SQVTM, CDR2 ANQGSEA. The CDR3 contains 11 residues. The CDR3 reads CSALGEEGYTF. The CDR3 DNA follows: TGCAGCGCCCTTGGGGAGGAGGGCTACACCTTC. The variable domain in full, with the rest retrieved from reference TRBV29-1 and TRBJ1-2, is SAVISQKPSRDICQRGTSLTIQCQVDSQVTMMFWYRQQPGQSLTLIATANQGSEATYESGFVIDKFPISRPNLTFSTLTVSNMSPEDSSIYLCSALGEEGYTFGSGTRLTVV.

This clonotype was counted only a few times. The chain has TRBV21-1 and TRBJ2-1. TRBV21-1 is annotated as a pseudogene. The CDR3 is made up of 15 amino acids. The CDR3: CASSNSGRPYNEQFF. Written as DNA, the CDR3 is TGTGCCAGCAGCAACTCTGGGAGGCCCTACAATGAGCAGTTCTTC.

This clonotype was counted only a few times. The chain employs TRBV7-9 and TRBJ1-5; D gene unclear. The germline V and J ends were trimmed by 5 bases and 5 bases, with 7 bases remaining between them. This CDR3 comprises 12 residues. Per the germline V gene, CDR1 is SEHNR and CDR2 is FQNEAQ (reference sequence). The CDR3 loop is CASSDTDQPQHF. DNA of the CDR3: TGTGCCAGCAGCGACACAGATCAGCCCCAGCATTTT.

CDR3 in DNA: TGTGCCACCAGCAGGAAGCAGGGGGCGGATTCACCCCTCCACTTT. Residues: CATSRKQGADSPLHF. V is TRBV15 and J is TRBJ1-6, with 8 bases lining up with TRBD1. Germline lookup yields CDR1 LNHNV and CDR2 YYDKDF (reference sequence). CDR3 length equals 15 residues. Unmatched junction bases numbered 6, after V lost 3 bases and J lost 8 bases.